This TCR beta chain was obtained from a study of cytomegalovirus exposure and HLA in healthy donors. For the study at large: An earlier analysis found around 100 million unique TCR beta sequences from about 179 million T cells. Genetic ancestry analysis placed over 75% of the 400 or so donors that were genotyped in the Caucasian-associated cluster. Study conclusions and caveats: Indistinguishable V segments such as TRBV6-2 and TRBV6-3 were excluded. Per a later analysis, 16,951 TCR beta sequences showed association with HLA alleles at 0.05 false discovery rate.

Worth noting for this clone: The antigen is not known.

The PCR was carried out with 60 Vbeta primers and 13 Jbeta primers. Clones were sequenced by immunoSEQ multiplex PCR, and TCRdb holds only the in-frame ones, with some missing. The profile shows 100,000 to 150,000 clones, 73% of them singletons. CDR1 is SGHRS and CDR2 is YFSETQ in the germline V gene. After removal of 2 bases from V and 6 bases from J, the junction contained 11 bases not matched to a gene. The CDR3 extends over 17 amino acids. The sample comprised PBMCs. This receptor was identified in a man in his 60s in good health and CMV-seropositive. The J gene is TRBJ1-2, the V gene TRBV5-1; 12 bases agree with TRBD1. The CDR3 loop reads CASSFEQTGTGGDGYTF. CDR3 DNA sequence: TGCGCCAGCAGCTTTGAACAAACCGGGACAGGGGGCGATGGCTACACCTTC.